Below, 26 T cell receptor beta chains from the same sample are listed, as sequenced in a study of CXCR3-negative and CXCR3-positive naive CD8 T cells. General study points: Hydrophobicity was higher for TRB CDR3s found in CXCR3-positive naive cells than in CXCR3-negative naive cells.

Carrying UMI labels, the TRB cDNA libraries were prepared through 5' RACE. Each CDR3 protein gets one entry in TCRdb, which reprocessed the 5' RACE reads and gives no DNA. This repertoire includes fewer than 140,000 distinct CDR3 sequences. What these receptors recognize is not known. The sequencing sample was made of naive CXCR3+ CD8+ T cells from blood. Subset indicated: CD45RO-CCR7+CD27+CD95- naive CD8+ T cells expressing CXCR3 (TNR3+). These receptors all come from a human donor in good health. Some clones in this sample may be carry-over from other donors' samples.

This chain links TRBV7-6 with TRBJ1-1. Germline V gene data show CDR1 as SGHVS and CDR2 as FNYEAQ. The CDR3 has 15 amino acids. CDR3 sequence: CASSPTPGEATEAFF.

The chain couples TRBV12-3 or TRBV12-4 to TRBJ1-1. CDR3 size: 15 residues. The CDR3 is CASSLAREMNTEAFF.

The CDR3 loop reads CASIPGRELYEQYF. The chain recombines TRBV7-8 with TRBJ2-7; TCRdb's D call, TRBD1, is unchecked because there is no DNA. The V gene's germline CDR1 is SGHVS and CDR2 FQNEAQ. The length of the CDR3 is 14 residues. Full variable domain (missing parts from reference TRBV7-8 and TRBJ2-7): GAGVSQSPRYKVAKRGQDVALRCDPISGHVSLFWYQQALGQGPEFLTYFQNEAQLDKSGLPSDRFFAERPEGSVSTLKIQRTQQEDSAVYLCASIPGRELYEQYFGPGTRLTVT.

The chain recombines TRBV12-3 or TRBV12-4 with TRBJ2-7; with no DNA, the TCRdb D assignment of TRBD1 cannot be verified. The CDR3 spans 14 residues. The CDR3 here is CASSLLDRDYEQYF.

V gene TRBV29-1 combines with J gene TRBJ2-1; as DNA is missing, the TRBD2 call by TCRdb cannot be tested. Looked up from germline, CDR1 is SQVTM and CDR2 is ANQGSEA. The length of the CDR3 is 14 residues. The CDR3 spells CSVEGLAVYNEQFF.

The chain is built from TRBV12-3 or TRBV12-4 and TRBJ2-1; with no DNA, the TCRdb D assignment of TRBD1 cannot be verified. This CDR3 region has 14 residues. CDR3 amino acids: CASRGQGPYNEQFF.

The CDR3 is CASSFLAGSNTGELFF. This chain links TRBV7-3 with TRBJ2-2; TCRdb's D gene call, TRBD2, goes unchecked for lack of DNA. Germline CDR1 and CDR2: SGHTA and FQGTGA. CDR3 length: 16 residues. The complete variable domain, with remaining parts taken from reference TRBV7-3 and TRBJ2-2, reads GAGVSQTPSNKVTEKGKYVELRCDPISGHTALYWYRQSLGQGPEFLIYFQGTGAADDSGLPNDRFFAVRPEGSVSTLKIQRTERGDSAVYLCASSFLAGSNTGELFFGEGSRLTVL.

The chain combines TRBV12-3 or TRBV12-4 with TRBJ2-3. The CDR3 has 14 residues. This chain's CDR3 is CASSLGRNTDTQYF.

The V gene is TRBV28, the J gene TRBJ2-2. From germline, CDR1 is MDHEN and CDR2 SYDVKM. This CDR3 is built from 17 residues. CDR3 amino acids: CASSRPRHRGDTGELFF.

The V call is TRBV10-3, the J call TRBJ2-7; no DNA is available, so the TRBD2 call from TCRdb remains unchecked. CDR3 length: 17 amino acids. The germline CDR1 and CDR2 sequences are ENHRY and SYGVKD. This CDR3 reads CAAREDTLRDYTYEQYF.

The chain links TRBV29-1 to TRBJ2-2; TCRdb returns TRBD1, unconfirmable since there is no DNA. Germline V gene sequence: CDR1 SQVTM, CDR2 ANQGSEA. The CDR3 contains 15 residues. CDR3 loop: CSVDSGTGLAGELFF.

This chain's CDR3 is CASSLWGTGVLF. The chain joins TRBV28 to TRBJ2-1; as DNA is missing, the TRBD1 call by TCRdb cannot be tested. Germline V lookup: CDR1 MDHEN, CDR2 SYDVKM. The CDR3 spans 12 residues.

The chain couples TRBV7-2 to TRBJ2-3. This CDR3 has 14 amino acids. From germline, CDR1 is SGHTA and CDR2 FQGNSA. CDR3 sequence: CASSSIVLTDTQYF.

The rearrangement links TRBV7-2 to TRBJ2-1; TCRdb returns TRBD1, unconfirmable since there is no DNA. The V gene's germline CDR1 is SGHTA and CDR2 FQGNSA. CDR3 length: 18 amino acids. CDR3 amino acids: CASSLDSGSPSPYNEQFF.

The V gene is TRBV10-3, the J gene TRBJ1-1; TCRdb indicates TRBD1, and absent DNA this call remains unverified. CDR1 and CDR2 from the germline V gene are ENHRY and SYGVKD. CDR3 length: 16 residues. CDR3: CAISLGQGSLNTEAFF.

The chain couples TRBV29-1 to TRBJ2-7; absent DNA, TCRdb's TRBD2 call cannot be checked. CDR3 length: 15 residues. Per germline, CDR1 SQVTM and CDR2 ANQGSEA. CDR3 in amino acids: CSVEDVLFGTYEQYF.

This chain joins TRBV9 and TRBJ2-1; TCRdb indicates TRBD2, and absent DNA this call remains unverified. Germline-derived CDR1 and CDR2 are SGDLS and YYNGEE. The CDR3 is 15 amino acids. CDR3 in amino acids: CASSVGAGAPNEQFF.

The chain employs TRBV20-1 and TRBJ2-4; there is no DNA to check the TCRdb D call of TRBD1. The germline V gene has CDR1 DFQATT and CDR2 SNEGSKA (reference sequence). The CDR3 loop spans 16 amino acids. CDR3: CSAVPNRGENKNIQYF.

The chain recombines TRBV5-6 with TRBJ2-7; the TCRdb D gene call, TRBD1, has no DNA to confirm it. Looked up from germline, CDR1 is SGHDT and CDR2 is YYEEEE. The CDR3 totals 15 residues. The CDR3 sequence is CASSYRDSSSYEQYF.

This chain connects TRBV7-2 to TRBJ2-5; checking the TCRdb D call of TRBD2 is not possible without DNA. The CDR3 covers 17 residues. CDR1 SGHTA and CDR2 FQGNSA come from the germline V gene. The CDR3 loop reads CASSLRGPMALQETQYF. Supplemented by reference TRBV7-2 and TRBJ2-5, the full variable domain reads GAGVSQSPSNKVTEKGKDVELRCDPISGHTALYWYRQSLGQGLEFLIYFQGNSAPDKSGLPSDRFSAERTGGSVSTLTIQRTQQEDSAVYLCASSLRGPMALQETQYFGPGTRLLVL.

This sequence joins TRBV19 and TRBJ1-5; TCRdb's D gene call, TRBD1, goes unchecked for lack of DNA. The CDR3 has 15 amino acids. In germline, CDR1 is LNHDA, CDR2 SQIVND (reference sequence). The CDR3 loop is CASSIPSGGLQPQHF.

The rearrangement joins TRBV7-9 to TRBJ1-2; without DNA, the TCRdb call of TRBD1 cannot be checked. This CDR3 has 14 residues. CDR1 and CDR2 (germline): SEHNR, FQNEAQ (reference sequence). The CDR3 sequence is CASSFYQTGDGYTF.

The V and J genes are TRBV14 and TRBJ1-4; TCRdb selects TRBD1, and the lack of DNA leaves this call unchecked. Germline CDR1 reads SGHDN; CDR2 reads FVKESK. This CDR3 is built from 15 residues. The CDR3 loop is CASSQDRGAYEKLFF.

The V and J genes are TRBV7-9 and TRBJ2-7. This CDR3 has 13 residues. The germline V gene encodes CDR1 SEHNR and CDR2 FQNEAQ (reference sequence). CDR3 in amino acids: CASSFIGSYEQYF. Filled out from reference TRBV7-9 and TRBJ2-7, the complete variable domain reads DTGVSQNPRHKITKRGQNVTFRCDPISEHNRLYWYRQTLGQGPEFLTYFQNEAQLEKSRLLSDRFSAERPKGSFSTLEIQRTEQGDSAMYLCASSFIGSYEQYFGPGTRLTVT.

V is TRBV28 and J is TRBJ1-5; no DNA is available, so the TRBD1 call from TCRdb remains unchecked. Germline CDR1 is MDHEN and CDR2 is SYDVKM. The CDR3 spans 16 residues. The CDR3: CASSSRQGAINQPQHF.

The chain recombines TRBV25-1 with TRBJ2-1; without DNA, the TCRdb call of TRBD1 cannot be checked. CDR1 is MGHDK and CDR2 is SYGVNS in the germline V gene. There are 15 residues in the CDR3. The CDR3 loop reads CASSESSLGDNEQFF.